This TCR beta chain was profiled in a study of identical twins. Study results and caveats: Zero-insertion analyses were open to partial confounding by invariant MAIT and iNKT cells. Insertions ran lower in abundant cord blood beta clonotypes, though not in memory repertoires.

The table lists this clonotype with many counts. Antigen specificity is unknown. The trim removed 4 bases at V and 3 bases at J, leaving 16 bases unmatched. The CDR3 extends over 20 amino acids. MiXCR, applied by TCRdb to the 5' RACE reads, yields one record per CDR3 protein. The sample records about 730,000 distinct CDR3 sequences, 21% being singletons. The sample also formed part of further work on T cells expressing NK-cell markers. That publication notes: Eight donors were sequenced, seven testing HCMV-seropositive and one testing seronegative. It was still unclear whether expanded NKG2C+ T cell clones were HCMV specific.

V and J are TRBV12-3 or TRBV12-4 and TRBJ2-7; TRBD2 matches 15 bases. This sequence was found in a woman under 30 in good health. Sequenced input: PBMCs. This CDR3 is CASSSGQGGTSGGRNYEQYF. The CDR3 region has the DNA TGTGCCAGCAGTTCCGGACAGGGAGGGACTAGCGGGGGGCGAAACTACGAGCAGTACTTC.